The T cell receptor (beta chain) described here comes from a study of PD-L1 blockade in urothelial cancer. Study-wide context: Patients went on atezolizumab around 2014, receiving 1,200 mg intravenously every 3 weeks. Males with bladder-origin urothelial cancer made up about 85% of the roughly 29 patients. Each patient had 0 to 3 earlier chemotherapy regimens. Typically, measured as a median, blood samples had 140,000 or so T cells.

Clones were sequenced by immunoSEQ multiplex PCR, and TCRdb holds only the in-frame ones, with some missing. The sample includes under 40,000 clones, about nine tenths seen only once; the top ten take around 8.3%. J gave up 4 bases and V 4 bases, and 6 bases lay outside the gene matches. This CDR3 has 15 residues. Germline values: CDR1 MNHNY, CDR2 SVGAGI (reference sequence). This material consisted of PBMCs, taken around atezolizumab (anti-PD-L1) treatment. The chain is built from TRBV6-6 and TRBJ1-2, with 10 bases that match TRBD1. The TCR originated in a man in his 70s with urothelial cancer. The CDR3 protein is CASSLGQGEAYGYTF. The CDR3 DNA reads TGTGCCAGCAGTTTAGGACAGGGGGAGGCCTATGGCTACACCTTC.